Shown below are 22 T cell receptor beta chains from a single sample sequenced in a study of blood T cell repertoires in COVID-19. Assay used: immunoSEQ multiplex PCR; TCRdb lists only in-frame clones, some missing. This table holds about 59,000 clones, less than 75% found once. Sample: peripheral blood. These receptors came from a woman aged 70-85 years with acute or convalescent COVID-19.

The V gene is TRBV7-6, the J gene TRBJ1-4; TRBD1 is a possible D gene (6 bases). Trimming cost V 4 bases and J 3 bases, with 12 bases left between them. Germline-derived CDR1 and CDR2 are SGHVS and FNYEAQ. CDR3 length: 15 amino acids. CDR3 sequence (DNA): TGTGCCAGCAGCTCTAGTCCAGGGGCTAATGAAAAACTGTTTTTT. It yields the protein CASSSSPGANEKLFF.

The chain employs TRBV7-9 and TRBJ2-2; D possibly corresponds to TRBD2 (5 bases). The CDR3 is 14 amino acids. V lost 2 bases and J 7 bases, leaving 11 bases between the germline ends. Looked up from germline, CDR1 is SEHNR and CDR2 is FQNEAQ (reference sequence). The CDR3 DNA reads as TGTGCCAGCAGCTTACCGGGAAGTTACGGGGAGCTGTTTTTT. Translating gives CASSLPGSYGELFF.

The chain carries TRBV5-6 and TRBJ1-2; 7 nucleotides match TRBD1. The CDR3 is made up of 18 amino acids. Trimming took 5 bases from V and 0 from J; bases not matched to a gene: 16. CDR1 and CDR2 (germline): SGHDT, YYEEEE. The CDR3 loop is CASRPTEIRQGANYGYTF. The CDR3 DNA reads TGTGCCAGCAGGCCCACCGAAATTAGACAGGGTGCTAACTATGGCTACACCTTC.

The gene calls are TRBV7-9 and TRBJ1-2, with 11 bases aligning to TRBD1. The ends lost 9 bases at V and 7 bases at J; junction bases unmatched: 10. Germline V gene sequence: CDR1 SEHNR, CDR2 FQNEAQ (reference sequence). The CDR3 consists of 14 residues. The CDR3 nucleotides are TGTGCCAGTCATGGGACAGGGGGGGTTCGTGGCTACACCTTC. Translated: CASHGTGGVRGYTF.

This clone was found once. This chain links TRBV19 with TRBJ1-2, with 9 bases matching TRBD1. The CDR3 extends over 13 amino acids. V was pared by 6 bases and J by 3 bases, with 2 bases of the junction left unmatched. Germline values: CDR1 LNHDA, CDR2 SQIVND (reference sequence). The chain's CDR3 is CASRRQGDYGYTF. The CDR3 nucleotides read TGTGCCAGTAGGAGACAGGGGGACTATGGCTACACCTTC.

The chain recombines TRBV6-1 with TRBJ1-1; the match to TRBD1 covers 8 bases. Germline V lookup: CDR1 MNHNS, CDR2 SASEGT. The CDR3 has 18 residues. The J segment lost 3 bases and the V segment lost 2 bases, leaving 14 bases of the junction unmatched. The CDR3 nucleotides are TGTGCCAGCAGTGAAACGTTTAGGGTGACAGGGGATGACACTGAAGCTTTCTTT. Protein sequence: CASSETFRVTGDDTEAFF.

This clone was observed a single time. The V and J genes are TRBV9 and TRBJ1-2, with 12 bases fitting TRBD1. The J segment lost 3 bases and the V segment lost 3 bases, leaving 9 bases of the junction unmatched. This CDR3 has 17 amino acids. Germline CDR1 and CDR2: SGDLS and YYNGEE. CDR3 in DNA: TGTGCCAGCAGCGCCCCATCCGGGACAGGGGGCGACTATGGCTACACCTTC. Its translation: CASSAPSGTGGDYGYTF.

A few counts support this clone. CDR3 sequence: CASSLAKGAMNTEAFF. The CDR3 bases are TGCGCCAGCAGCTTGGCCAAGGGGGCCATGAACACTGAAGCTTTCTTT. The rearrangement joins TRBV5-1 to TRBJ1-1; TRBD1 matches at 7 bases. With 0 bases clipped from V and 0 bases from J, the junction kept 5 bases outside the gene matches. Germline assignment: CDR1 SGHRS and CDR2 YFSETQ. The CDR3 runs to 16 residues.

The CDR3: CASSPAAGGSAGELFF. In nucleotides, the CDR3 is TGTGCCAGCAGCCCCGCGGCGGGGGGAAGCGCCGGGGAGCTGTTTTTT. This chain connects TRBV7-9 to TRBJ2-2, with 8 bases that match TRBD2. CDR3 length: 16 amino acids. The V and J ends lost 5 bases and 6 bases, in that order; junction bases with no gene match: 11. CDR1 and CDR2 (germline): SEHNR, FQNEAQ (reference sequence).

This chain connects TRBV6-5 to TRBJ1-2; D remains ambiguous. The germline V and J ends were trimmed by 0 bases and 0 bases, with 11 bases remaining between them. The CDR3 consists of 16 residues. Germline CDR1 is MNHEY and CDR2 is SVGAGI. CDR3 loop: CASSYSAAVPNYGYTF. In nucleotides, the CDR3 is TGTGCCAGCAGTTACTCGGCGGCAGTCCCTAACTATGGCTACACCTTC.

Only one count was recorded for this clone. The chain employs TRBV24-1 and TRBJ1-2; D not resolved. CDR3 size: 15 residues. Per the germline V gene, CDR1 is KGHDR and CDR2 is SFDVKD. V lost 4 bases and J lost 5, with 16 bases in between. Here the CDR3 DNA reads TGTGCCACCAGTGAAGAGGGTCCGGACTTATATGGCTACACCTTC. Translated: CATSEEGPDLYGYTF.

The chain combines TRBV5-1 with TRBJ2-1, with D possibly matching TRBD2 (5 bases). This CDR3 is 13 amino acids long. V gave up 3 bases and J gave up 10 bases, with 14 bases separating them. CDR1 SGHRS and CDR2 YFSETQ come from the germline V gene. CDR3 residues: CASSSSEGLEQFF. The CDR3 bases are TGCGCCAGCAGCTCGAGCGAGGGTTTGGAGCAGTTCTTC.

This rearrangement joins TRBV29-1 to TRBJ2-5; D ambiguous. Trimming took off 2 bases at V and 1 base at J, with 8 bases between the two ends. The CDR3 is made up of 13 amino acids. The V gene's germline CDR1 is SQVTM and CDR2 ANQGSEA. Written as DNA, the CDR3 is TGCAGCGTTGAATCACGGGTCCAAGAGACCCAGTACTTC. Its protein is CSVESRVQETQYF.

This clone has only a few counts. The chain carries TRBV7-9 and TRBJ2-3; 12 bases agree with TRBD1. Losses at the gene ends were 5 bases for V and 9 bases for J; bases not matched to a gene: 9. Germline V CDR1 and CDR2: SEHNR, FQNEAQ (reference sequence). CDR3 length: 15 amino acids. The CDR3 coding sequence is TGTGCCAGCAGCCCAGGGACAGGGGGCTCCACCACGCAGTATTTT. The encoded protein is CASSPGTGGSTTQYF. Filled out from reference TRBV7-9 and TRBJ2-3, the complete variable domain reads DTGVSQNPRHKITKRGQNVTFRCDPISEHNRLYWYRQTLGQGPEFLTYFQNEAQLEKSRLLSDRFSAERPKGSFSTLEIQRTEQGDSAMYLCASSPGTGGSTTQYFGPGTRLTVL.

The chain couples TRBV6-5 to TRBJ2-1, with D maybe TRBD1 (6 bases). V was cut by 2 bases and J by 4 bases, with 12 bases left in between. This CDR3 is 15 amino acids long. The V gene's germline CDR1 is MNHEY and CDR2 SVGAGI. The CDR3 DNA follows: TGTGCCAGCAGTTACCAGGGGCGCGGATACAATGAGCAGTTCTTC. Its translation is CASSYQGRGYNEQFF.

The genes are TRBV7-3 and TRBJ2-2, with 14 bases that match TRBD2. The germline V gene encodes CDR1 SGHTA and CDR2 FQGTGA. V dropped 6 bases and J dropped 1; count of bases not matched to a gene: 4. The CDR3 consists of 17 residues. The CDR3, as DNA: TGTGCCAGCAGTCGAGGGACTAGCGGGGGGAACACCGGGGAGCTGTTTTTT. Protein: CASSRGTSGGNTGELFF.

This clone was recorded a few times. The chain recombines TRBV2 with TRBJ1-6, with D maybe TRBD1 (6 bases). V lost 6 bases and J lost 0, with 15 bases in between. CDR3 length equals 17 residues. Germline V lookup: CDR1 SNHLY, CDR2 FYNNEI. The CDR3 region has the DNA TGTGCCAGCAGCGTCCGGGACACCAGCTCCTATAATTCACCCCTCCACTTT. Residues: CASSVRDTSSYNSPLHF.

The chain links TRBV27 to TRBJ1-2; the D gene is possibly TRBD1 (5 bases). Germline assignment: CDR1 MNHEY and CDR2 SMNVEV (reference sequence). The CDR3 covers 14 residues. Trimming stripped 3 bases from V and 8 bases from J, with 16 bases between. The CDR3 spells CASSFIGAAEGYTF. The DNA for the CDR3 is TGTGCCAGCAGTTTTATAGGGGCCGCGGAGGGCTACACCTTC.

This chain uses TRBV19 with TRBJ1-3, with 8 bases lining up with TRBD1. CDR1 and CDR2 from the germline V gene are LNHDA and SQIVND (reference sequence). The trim removed 9 bases at V and 4 bases at J, leaving 5 bases unmatched. This CDR3 has 13 amino acids. CDR3 coding DNA: TGTGCCAGCGGACAGGGAACAGGAAACACCATATATTTT. The encoded protein is CASGQGTGNTIYF.

The J gene is TRBJ1-2, the V gene TRBV11-2; maybe TRBD1 (6 bases). The germline V gene encodes CDR1 SGHAT and CDR2 FQNNGV. This CDR3 has 13 amino acids. V gave up 5 bases and J gave up 8 bases, with 15 bases separating them. DNA for the CDR3: TGTGCCAGCAGCCGCGGACAGTCGTCGGGCTACACCTTC. It encodes CASSRGQSSGYTF.

The genes are TRBV5-1 and TRBJ2-7, with 7 bases identical to TRBD1. The J segment lost 1 base and the V segment lost 0 bases, leaving 7 bases of the junction unmatched. The CDR3 covers 16 residues. Per the germline V gene, CDR1 is SGHRS and CDR2 is YFSETQ. The CDR3 here is CASSLVGQKASYEQYF. The CDR3 DNA sequence: TGCGCCAGCAGCTTGGTGGGACAGAAAGCGTCCTACGAGCAGTACTTC.

The V gene is TRBV19, the J gene TRBJ1-1; 7 nucleotides match TRBD1. This CDR3 region has 12 residues. V lost 8 bases to trimming and J lost 9 bases; unmatched junction nucleotides: 9. In germline, CDR1 is LNHDA, CDR2 SQIVND (reference sequence). This CDR3 is CASGELTGKAFF. The CDR3 DNA reads as TGTGCCAGTGGAGAACTGACAGGGAAAGCTTTCTTT.